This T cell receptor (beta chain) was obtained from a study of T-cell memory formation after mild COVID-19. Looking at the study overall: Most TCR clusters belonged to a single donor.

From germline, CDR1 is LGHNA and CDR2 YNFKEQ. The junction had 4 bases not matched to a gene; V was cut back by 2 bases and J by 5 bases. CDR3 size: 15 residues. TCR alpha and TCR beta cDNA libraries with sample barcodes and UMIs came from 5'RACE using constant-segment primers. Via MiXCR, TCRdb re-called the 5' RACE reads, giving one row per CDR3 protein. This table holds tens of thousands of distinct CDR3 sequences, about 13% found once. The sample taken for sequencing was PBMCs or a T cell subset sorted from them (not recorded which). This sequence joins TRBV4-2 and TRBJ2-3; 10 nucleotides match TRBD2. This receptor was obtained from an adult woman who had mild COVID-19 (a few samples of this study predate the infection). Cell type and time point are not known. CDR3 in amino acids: CASSQLAGEVDTQYF. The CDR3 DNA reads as TGTGCCAGCAGCCAACTAGCGGGGGAGGTAGATACGCAGTATTTT.